The present T cell receptor (beta chain) was sequenced within a study of T cells in Graves' hyperthyroidism and ophthalmopathy. A patient was excluded if there was uncontrolled infection, other autoimmune disease, pregnancy or lactation. Diagnostic assessment was based on clinical symptoms, serum thyroxine and TRAb, thyroid ultrasound and orbital computed tomography. This CDR3 comprises 15 residues. Trimming left V 1 base short and J 3 bases short, with 9 bases between. Germline values: CDR1 SGHDN, CDR2 FVKESK. Study-level results: Blood samples included most of the expanded thyroid clonotypes exceeding 0.001.

This clonotype was recorded at least ten times. The antigen is not known. The CDR3 regions of TCR beta were amplified from RNA transcripts. With the HTBI primer set, the TCR CDR3 went through a first round of RT-PCR. MiXCR, applied by TCRdb to the multiplex PCR reads, yields one record per CDR3 protein. This sample has hundreds of thousands of distinct CDR3 sequences, with 45% found just once. The clonotype was recovered from an adult man with Graves' disease, either hyperthyroidism or ophthalmopathy (not recorded which). Sequencing input: peripheral blood or thyroid tissue (not recorded which). The chain combines TRBV14 with TRBJ1-4; no reliable D call. The CDR3 DNA follows: TGTGCCAGCAGCCAAGTTACTGGGTCTAATGAAAAACTGTTTTTT. Translating gives CASSQVTGSNEKLFF. The entire variable domain, with the rest obtained from reference TRBV14 and TRBJ1-4, is as follows: EAGVTQFPSHSVIEKGQTVTLRCDPISGHDNLYWYRRVMGKEIKFLLHFVKESKQDESGMPNNRFLAERTGGTYSTLKVQPAELEDSGVYFCASSQVTGSNEKLFFGSGTQLSVL.